The source of this TCR beta chain is a study of cytomegalovirus exposure and HLA in healthy donors. As for this clone: Its antigen is not known.

General observations from the study: Immune exposure data for these donors was limited to CMV serostatus. Researchers reported in a later analysis that a missense DCLRE1C variant was tied to TCR beta V- and J-gene trimming.

Germline V gene lookup returns CDR1 SGHTA and CDR2 FQGNSA. The CDR3 contains 13 residues. V lost 1 base, J lost 7 bases, and 5 bases lay in between. The PCR contained 60 Vbeta and 13 Jbeta primers. The protocol was immunoSEQ multiplex PCR, while the TCRdb copy is restricted to in-frame clones and leaves out a portion. The clone table shows around 210,000 clones, with the ten largest holding about 1%. The specimen was PBMCs. The TCR comes from a woman between 25 and 40 years old in good health and CMV-seropositive. V and J are TRBV7-2 and TRBJ1-6, with D unclear. The CDR3 nucleotides read TGTGCCAGCAGCTTAGAGGAGAATTCACCCCTCCACTTT. Its protein is CASSLEENSPLHF. The full variable domain, with the rest looked up from reference TRBV7-2 and TRBJ1-6, is GAGVSQSPSNKVTEKGKDVELRCDPISGHTALYWYRQSLGQGLEFLIYFQGNSAPDKSGLPSDRFSAERTGGSVSTLTIQRTQQEDSAVYLCASSLEENSPLHFGNGTRLTVT.